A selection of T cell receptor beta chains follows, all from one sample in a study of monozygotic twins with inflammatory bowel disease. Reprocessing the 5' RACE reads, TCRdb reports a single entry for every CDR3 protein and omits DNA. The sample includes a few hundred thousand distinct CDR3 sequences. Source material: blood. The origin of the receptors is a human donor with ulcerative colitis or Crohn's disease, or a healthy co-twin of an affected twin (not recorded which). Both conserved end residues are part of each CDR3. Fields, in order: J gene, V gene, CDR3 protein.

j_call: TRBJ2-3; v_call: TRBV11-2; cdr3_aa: CASSLDPHTQYF
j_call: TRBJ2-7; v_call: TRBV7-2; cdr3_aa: CASSPTLGPEPYEQYF
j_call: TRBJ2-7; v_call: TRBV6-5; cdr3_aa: CAASQDSSYEQYF
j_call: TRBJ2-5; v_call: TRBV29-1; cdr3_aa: CSVFAEQDSQETQYF
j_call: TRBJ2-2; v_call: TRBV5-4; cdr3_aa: CASSPGTGRTGELFF
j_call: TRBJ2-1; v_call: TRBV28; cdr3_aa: CASSPTSLLAGYNEQFF
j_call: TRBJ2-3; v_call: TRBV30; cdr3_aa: CAWSDGHTDTQYF
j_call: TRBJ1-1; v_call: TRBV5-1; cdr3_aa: CASSAGGPNTEAFF
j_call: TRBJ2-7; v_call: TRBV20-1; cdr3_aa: CSGGASYEQYF
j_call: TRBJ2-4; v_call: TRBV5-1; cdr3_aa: CASSLGGLALGAKNIQYF
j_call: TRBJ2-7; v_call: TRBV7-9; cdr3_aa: CASSLEGFYEQYF
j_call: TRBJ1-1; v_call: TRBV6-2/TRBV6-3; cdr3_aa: CASSYSHRAEAFF
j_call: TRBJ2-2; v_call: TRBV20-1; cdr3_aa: CSATTPGLANTGELFF
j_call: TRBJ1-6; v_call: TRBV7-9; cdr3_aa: CASSLDAGTNSPLHF
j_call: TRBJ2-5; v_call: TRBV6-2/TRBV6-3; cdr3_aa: CASSYRRMAAGVSRETQYF
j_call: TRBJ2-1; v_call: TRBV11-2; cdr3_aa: CASSLVEVSGLLDNEQFF
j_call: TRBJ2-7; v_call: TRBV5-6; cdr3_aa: CASSIGGYEQYF